Detailed here is one T cell receptor (beta chain). Antigen specificity is unknown. Assay: immunoSEQ multiplex PCR; the TCRdb copy retains only in-frame clones and omits some. Among 500 or so clones listed, 80% to 95% were seen once. V was clipped by 0 bases and J by 1 base, with 10 bases between them. There are 16 residues in the CDR3. Germline V gives CDR1 SGHAT, CDR2 FQNNGV. This specimen comes from a study of tumour-infiltrating T cells in Burkitt lymphoma. Across the whole study: This cohort included all epidemiological subtypes of Burkitt lymphoma. Study results and limitations: Several public clonotypes recurred in numerous Burkitt lymphoma patients.

The clonotype was recovered from a human donor with Burkitt lymphoma. Some clones in this sample may be carry-over from other donors' samples. What was sequenced was tumor tissue. The J gene is TRBJ1-5, the V gene TRBV11-2, with D perhaps matching TRBD1 (5 bases). The CDR3 bases are TGTGCCAGCAGCTTAGATTACAGGTTGAGCAATCAGCCCCAGCATTTT. It specifies CASSLDYRLSNQPQHF.